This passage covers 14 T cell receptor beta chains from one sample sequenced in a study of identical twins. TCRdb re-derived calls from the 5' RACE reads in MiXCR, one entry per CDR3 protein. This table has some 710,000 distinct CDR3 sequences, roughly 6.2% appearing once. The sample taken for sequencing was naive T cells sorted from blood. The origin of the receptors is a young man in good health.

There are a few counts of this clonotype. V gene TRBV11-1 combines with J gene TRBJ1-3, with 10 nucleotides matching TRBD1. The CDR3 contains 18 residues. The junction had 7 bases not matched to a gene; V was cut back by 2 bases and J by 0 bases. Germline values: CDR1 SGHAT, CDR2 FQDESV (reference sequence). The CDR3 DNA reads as TGTGCCAGCAGCTTAAGGACAGGGGGGCTGATCTCTGGAAACACCATATATTTT. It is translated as CASSLRTGGLISGNTIYF.

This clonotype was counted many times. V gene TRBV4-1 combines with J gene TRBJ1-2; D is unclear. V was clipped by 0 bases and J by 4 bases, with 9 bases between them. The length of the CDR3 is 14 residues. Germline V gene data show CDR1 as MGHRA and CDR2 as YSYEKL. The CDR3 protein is CASSQDLGLYGYTF. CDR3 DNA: TGCGCCAGCAGCCAAGATTTAGGCCTCTATGGCTACACCTTC.

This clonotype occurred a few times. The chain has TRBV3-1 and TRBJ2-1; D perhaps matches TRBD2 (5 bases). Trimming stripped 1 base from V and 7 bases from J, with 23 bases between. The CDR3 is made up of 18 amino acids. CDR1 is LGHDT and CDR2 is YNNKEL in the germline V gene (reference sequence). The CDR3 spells CASSQVFRSQDYMNEQFF. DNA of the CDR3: TGTGCCAGCAGCCAAGTCTTTCGCTCCCAAGACTACATGAATGAGCAGTTCTTC.

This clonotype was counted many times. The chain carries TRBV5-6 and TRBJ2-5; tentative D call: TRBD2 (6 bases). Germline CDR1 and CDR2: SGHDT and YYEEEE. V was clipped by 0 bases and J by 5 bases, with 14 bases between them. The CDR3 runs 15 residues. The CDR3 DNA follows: TGTGCCAGCAGCTTGGTGGCCGGGAGATGGGAGACCCAGTACTTC. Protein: CASSLVAGRWETQYF.

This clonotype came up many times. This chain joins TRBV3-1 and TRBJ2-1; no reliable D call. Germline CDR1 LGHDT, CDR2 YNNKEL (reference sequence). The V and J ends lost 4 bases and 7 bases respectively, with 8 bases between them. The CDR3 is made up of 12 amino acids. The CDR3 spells CASSRMANEQFF. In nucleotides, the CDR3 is TGTGCCAGCAGCCGGATGGCGAATGAGCAGTTCTTC.

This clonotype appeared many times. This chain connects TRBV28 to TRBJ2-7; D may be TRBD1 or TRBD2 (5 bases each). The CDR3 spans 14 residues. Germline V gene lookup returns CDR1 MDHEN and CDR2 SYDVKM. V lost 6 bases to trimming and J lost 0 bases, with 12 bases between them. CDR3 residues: CASRISGASYEQYF. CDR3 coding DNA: TGTGCCAGCAGGATTTCCGGGGCCTCCTACGAGCAGTACTTC.

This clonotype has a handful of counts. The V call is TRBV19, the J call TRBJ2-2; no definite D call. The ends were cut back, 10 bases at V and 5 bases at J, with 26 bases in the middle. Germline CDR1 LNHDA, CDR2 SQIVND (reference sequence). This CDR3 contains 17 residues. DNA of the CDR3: TGTGCCACCGAACCGAATTACGGGCGCCTGGGGACCGGGGAGCTGTTTTTT. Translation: CATEPNYGRLGTGELFF.

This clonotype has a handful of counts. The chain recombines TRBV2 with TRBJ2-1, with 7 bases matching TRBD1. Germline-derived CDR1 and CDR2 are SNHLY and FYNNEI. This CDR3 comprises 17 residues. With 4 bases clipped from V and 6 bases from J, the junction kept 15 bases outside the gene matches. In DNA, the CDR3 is TGTGCCAGCAGTGTCGTTAGGGGGCCCGCTGGACCCAATGAGCAGTTCTTC. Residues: CASSVVRGPAGPNEQFF.

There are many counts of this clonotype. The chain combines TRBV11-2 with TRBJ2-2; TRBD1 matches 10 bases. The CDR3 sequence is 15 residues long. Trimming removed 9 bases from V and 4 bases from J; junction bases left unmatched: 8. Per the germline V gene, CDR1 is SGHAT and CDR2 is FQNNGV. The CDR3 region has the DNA TGTGCCAGTACGACAGGGGGCTTGGGCACCGGGGAGCTGTTTTTT. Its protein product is CASTTGGLGTGELFF.

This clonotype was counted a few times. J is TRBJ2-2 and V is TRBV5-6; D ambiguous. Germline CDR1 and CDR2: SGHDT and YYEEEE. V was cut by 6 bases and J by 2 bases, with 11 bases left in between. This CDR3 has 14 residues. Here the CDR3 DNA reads TGTGCCAGCACTGTAGACGTTAACACCGGGGAGCTGTTTTTT. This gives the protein CASTVDVNTGELFF.

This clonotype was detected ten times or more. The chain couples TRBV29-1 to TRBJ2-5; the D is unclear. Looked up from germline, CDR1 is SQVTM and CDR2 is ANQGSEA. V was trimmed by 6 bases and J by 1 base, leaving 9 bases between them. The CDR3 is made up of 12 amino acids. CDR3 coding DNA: TGCAGCGTCGCAAACTCCCAAGAGACCCAGTACTTC. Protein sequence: CSVANSQETQYF.

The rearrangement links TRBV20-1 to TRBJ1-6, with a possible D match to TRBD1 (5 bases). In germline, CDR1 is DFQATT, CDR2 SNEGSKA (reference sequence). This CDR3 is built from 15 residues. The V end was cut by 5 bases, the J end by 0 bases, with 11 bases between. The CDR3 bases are TGCAGTGCTGGCCATGGGGCCTCCTATAATTCACCCCTCCACTTT. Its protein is CSAGHGASYNSPLHF.

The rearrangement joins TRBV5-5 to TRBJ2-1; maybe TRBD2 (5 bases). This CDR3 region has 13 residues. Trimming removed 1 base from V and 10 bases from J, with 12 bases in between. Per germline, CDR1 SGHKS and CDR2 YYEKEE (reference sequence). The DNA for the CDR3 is TGTGCCAGCAGCTTGCCGACTACTCCGGAGCAGTTCTTC. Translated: CASSLPTTPEQFF.

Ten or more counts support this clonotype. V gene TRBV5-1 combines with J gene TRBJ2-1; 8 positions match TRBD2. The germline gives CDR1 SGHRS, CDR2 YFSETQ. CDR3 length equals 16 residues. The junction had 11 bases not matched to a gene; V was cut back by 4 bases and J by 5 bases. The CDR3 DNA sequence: TGCGCCAGCAGCCTGATCTTAGCGGGATCAAACAATGAGCAGTTCTTC. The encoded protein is CASSLILAGSNNEQFF.